The T cell receptor beta chain described here comes from a study of T-cell reconstitution after alpha-beta-depleted transplantation in children. Study findings and constraints: Expanded clones from the graft, numbering several hundred, reportedly supplied alpha-beta T cells about two months after transplant. When one year had passed after transplant, most T-cell counts and diversity came from newly produced T cells. Some patients' high day-60 TCRbeta diversity was attributed to recipient cells surviving conditioning.

Points on this clonotype: The antigen is not known.

Preparation of the TCRbeta library was carried out with unique molecular identifiers. Each CDR3 protein is one row after TCRdb ran MiXCR on the PCR reads. Of 300,000 or so distinct CDR3 sequences listed, approximately 23% are singletons. The V and J ends lost 4 bases and 0 bases respectively, with 12 bases between them. The CDR3 loop spans 15 amino acids. CDR1 LGHDT and CDR2 YNNKEL come from the germline V gene (reference sequence). The chain recombines TRBV3-1 with TRBJ1-2, with D possibly matching TRBD1 (5 bases). The clonotype was recovered from a male patient younger than 18 who had a stem cell transplant for acute lymphoblastic leukemia, so the T cells may come from the graft donor. The sample in question was PBMCs, mostly from graft donor cells, obtained 180 days after TCRalphabeta/CD19-depleted stem cell transplant. The CDR3 is CASSLQDTANYGYTF. The CDR3, as DNA: TGTGCCAGCAGCCTACAGGACACGGCTAACTATGGCTACACCTTC.